The 16 T cell receptor beta chains given below trace back to one sample, sequenced in a study of control samples from healthy donors and cancer patients. Some clones are missing from TCRdb's copy, which holds only in-frame ones; the method was immunoSEQ multiplex PCR. The sample contains 60,000 to 80,000 clones, about 90% of which appear only once. The sample taken for sequencing was blood. The receptor set was obtained from a woman aged 45-59 years in good health.

This clone appeared a few times. The CDR3 DNA is TGTGCCAGAAGCGAAAGCGGGACAGGCGAAAAACTGTTTTTT. Translated: CARSESGTGEKLFF. V usage is TRBV5-3 and J usage is TRBJ1-4, with TRBD1 identical over 8 bases. TRBV5-3 is placed among ORFs of uncertain function. Trimming cost V 4 bases and J 8 bases; bases outside gene matches: 7. This CDR3 contains 14 residues.

The chain combines TRBV5-1 with TRBJ2-1; TRBD2 agrees at 11 bases. From germline, CDR1 is SGHRS and CDR2 YFSETQ. This CDR3 has 17 amino acids. The V gene end was trimmed by 3 bases and the J gene end by 7 bases; junction bases not matched to a gene: 12. CDR3 protein: CASSSIPLAGGGNEQFF. Written as DNA, the CDR3 is TGCGCCAGCAGCTCTATCCCTCTAGCGGGAGGTGGTAATGAGCAGTTCTTC.

The chain combines TRBV10-3 with TRBJ2-2; 9 nucleotides align to TRBD2. CDR3 size: 16 residues. The germline CDR1 and CDR2 sequences are ENHRY and SYGVKD. The junction had 6 bases not matched to a gene; V was cut back by 4 bases and J by 3 bases. This CDR3 is CAISGVSGRHTGELFF. CDR3 coding DNA: TGTGCCATCAGTGGGGTTAGCGGGAGACACACCGGGGAGCTGTTTTTT.

The gene calls are TRBV7-9 and TRBJ2-1; 12 bases line up with TRBD1. Germline lookup yields CDR1 SEHNR and CDR2 FQNEAQ (reference sequence). This CDR3 is built from 16 residues. Unmatched junction bases numbered 7, after V lost 4 bases and J lost 6 bases. The CDR3 is CASSSTGTGGLNEQFF. DNA of the CDR3: TGTGCCAGCAGCTCCACCGGGACAGGGGGCCTCAATGAGCAGTTCTTC.

The chain links TRBV5-6 to TRBJ2-3; 15 bases match TRBD2. The V and J ends lost 0 bases and 2 bases, in that order; junction bases with no gene match: 7. The V gene's germline CDR1 is SGHDT and CDR2 YYEEEE. The CDR3 is 19 amino acids. The CDR3 nucleotides read TGTGCCAGCAGCTTGGAAAAAGGGACTAGCGGGAGGTACACAGATACGCAGTATTTT. Protein: CASSLEKGTSGRYTDTQYF.

J is TRBJ2-7 and V is TRBV19; 9 bases map to TRBD1. The ends lost 5 bases at V and 6 bases at J; junction bases unmatched: 11. The CDR3 is made up of 15 amino acids. Germline CDR1 and CDR2: LNHDA and SQIVND (reference sequence). CDR3 in DNA: TGTGCCAGTAGTCCTGGACTGGACAGGGGCGGCGAGCAGTACTTC. It encodes CASSPGLDRGGEQYF.

This chain uses TRBV14 with TRBJ1-4, with D hard to call. This CDR3 comprises 15 residues. V shed 3 bases and J shed 4 bases, with 12 bases lying between them. Germline CDR1 and CDR2: SGHDN and FVKESK. The chain's CDR3 is CASSQAGINNEKLFF. The CDR3 bases are TGTGCCAGCAGCCAGGCCGGGATCAATAATGAAAAACTGTTTTTT. The full variable domain, completed using reference TRBV14 and TRBJ1-4, is EAGVTQFPSHSVIEKGQTVTLRCDPISGHDNLYWYRRVMGKEIKFLLHFVKESKQDESGMPNNRFLAERTGGTYSTLKVQPAELEDSGVYFCASSQAGINNEKLFFGSGTQLSVL.

The chain links TRBV5-6 to TRBJ2-5; D gene unclear. V lost 4 bases, J lost 5 bases, and 15 bases lay in between. The germline CDR1 and CDR2 sequences are SGHDT and YYEEEE. The CDR3 loop spans 14 amino acids. The CDR3 nucleotides are TGTGCCAGCAGCGGGCCCTTACGGCGGGAGACCCAGTACTTC. Protein sequence: CASSGPLRRETQYF.

The chain combines TRBV27 with TRBJ2-7; perhaps D is TRBD1 or TRBD2 (6 bases each). Germline-derived CDR1 and CDR2 are MNHEY and SMNVEV (reference sequence). The CDR3 is 16 amino acids. The germline V and J ends were trimmed by 5 bases and 0 bases, with 17 bases remaining between them. For the CDR3, the DNA is TGTGCCAGCAGTCACCCCCGGGGGCGGGCCTCCTACGAGCAGTACTTC. Translated: CASSHPRGRASYEQYF.

The rearrangement joins TRBV5-5 to TRBJ1-2, with 7 bases that match TRBD1. CDR3 length equals 16 residues. Germline CDR1 SGHKS, CDR2 YYEKEE (reference sequence). The junction had 7 bases not matched to a gene; V was cut back by 2 bases and J by 0 bases. CDR3 in amino acids: CASSFWDRPTNYGYTF. DNA of the CDR3: TGTGCCAGCAGCTTTTGGGACAGACCAACTAACTATGGCTACACCTTC.

This clone came up a few times. The chain couples TRBV12-3 or TRBV12-4 to TRBJ2-7, with unresolved D. This CDR3 is 12 amino acids long. The germline V and J ends were trimmed by 5 bases and 3 bases, with 8 bases remaining between them. This CDR3 is CASSPLGYEQYF. The CDR3 bases are TGTGCCAGCAGTCCGTTAGGCTACGAGCAGTACTTC.

The chain links TRBV29-1 to TRBJ2-5; D is possibly TRBD2 (6 bases). The CDR3 spans 13 residues. Germline CDR1 and CDR2: SQVTM and ANQGSEA. With 1 base removed from V and 3 bases from J, the gap between germline ends came to 9 bases. CDR3 bases: TGCAGCGTTGAAGCGGCGGGGAAAGAGACCCAGTACTTC. Translating it yields CSVEAAGKETQYF.

CDR3 residues: CSVRLPGRRNTEAFF. CDR3 coding DNA: TGCAGCGTGAGACTACCGGGACGTCGGAACACTGAAGCTTTCTTT. The V and J genes are TRBV29-1 and TRBJ1-1, with D possibly matching TRBD1 (5 bases). The germline V gene has CDR1 SQVTM and CDR2 ANQGSEA. This CDR3 comprises 15 residues. Trimming pared 6 bases from V and 1 base from J, leaving 18 bases between.

The chain carries TRBV2 and TRBJ2-7; D ambiguous. The CDR3 covers 12 residues. The ends were cut back, 8 bases at V and 0 bases at J, with 8 bases in the middle. Germline-derived CDR1 and CDR2 are SNHLY and FYNNEI. The CDR3 region has the DNA TGTGCCAGCGTATTCAGCTCCTACGAGCAGTACTTC. Residues: CASVFSSYEQYF.

CDR3 protein: CASSRGRGAEQYF. CDR3 bases: TGTGCCAGCAGCCGGGGCCGGGGGGCCGAGCAGTACTTC. The chain employs TRBV12-3 or TRBV12-4 and TRBJ2-7, with D perhaps TRBD2 (7 bases). Trimming removed 6 bases from V and 6 bases from J, with 15 bases in between. The CDR3 loop spans 13 amino acids.

This clone was observed once. The chain has TRBV5-5 and TRBJ2-5; D is perhaps TRBD1 (6 bases). Germline CDR1 is SGHKS and CDR2 is YYEKEE (reference sequence). V dropped 0 bases and J dropped 1 base, with 13 bases sitting between them. This CDR3 comprises 16 residues. Written as DNA, the CDR3 is TGTGCCAGCAGCTTGGGGGGCAGGGGATTCCAAGAGACCCAGTACTTC. It specifies CASSLGGRGFQETQYF.